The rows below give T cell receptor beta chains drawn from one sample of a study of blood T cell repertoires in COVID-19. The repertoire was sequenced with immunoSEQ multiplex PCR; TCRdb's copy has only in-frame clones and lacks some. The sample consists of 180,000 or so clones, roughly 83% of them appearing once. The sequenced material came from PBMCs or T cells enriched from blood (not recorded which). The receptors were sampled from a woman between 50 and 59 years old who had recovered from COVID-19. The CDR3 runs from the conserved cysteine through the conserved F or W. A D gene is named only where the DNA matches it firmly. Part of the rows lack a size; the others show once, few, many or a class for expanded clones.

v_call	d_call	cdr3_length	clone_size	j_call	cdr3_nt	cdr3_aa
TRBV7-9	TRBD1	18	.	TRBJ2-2	TGTGCCAGCAGCTCCCCAGGTAGTGGACAGGGTAACACCGGGGAGCTGTTTTTT	CASSSPGSGQGNTGELFF
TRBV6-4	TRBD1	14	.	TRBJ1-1	TGTGCCAGCAGTGACGGACAGGAGAACACTGAAGCTTTCTTT	CASSDGQENTEAFF
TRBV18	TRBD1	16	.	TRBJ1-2	TGTGCCAGCTCACCACTTCCAGGGGGCGAAAGCTATGGCTACACCTTC	CASSPLPGGESYGYTF
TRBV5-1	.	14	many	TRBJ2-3	TGCGCCAGCAGCTTTGAGCTTGGCACAGATACGCAGTATTTT	CASSFELGTDTQYF
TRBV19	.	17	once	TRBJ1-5	TGTGCCAGTAGTCCCGGGGGACCGAGTTATAGCAATCAGCCCCAGCATTTT	CASSPGGPSYSNQPQHF
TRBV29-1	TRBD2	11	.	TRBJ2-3	TGCAGCGTGGGGGGAGGGGATACGCAGTATTTT	CSVGGGDTQYF
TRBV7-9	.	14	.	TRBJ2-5	TGTGCCAGCAGCGGGGAAGAGGGTGGGGAGACCCAGTACTTC	CASSGEEGGETQYF
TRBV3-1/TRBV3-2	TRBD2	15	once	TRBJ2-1	TGTGCCAGCAGCCAGATACTCGGGACGGGAGGGGGGCAGTTCTTC	CASSQILGTGGGQFF
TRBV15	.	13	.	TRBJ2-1	TGTGCCACCAGCGAGGACATTTGGAATGAGCAGTTCTTC	CATSEDIWNEQFF
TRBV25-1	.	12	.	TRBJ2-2	TGTGCCAGCAGTGAAGAGGGCGGGGAGCTGTTTTTT	CASSEEGGELFF
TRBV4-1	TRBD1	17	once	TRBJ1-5	TGCGCCAGCAGAACCGTGACAGGGGGCAGGGACAATCAGCCCCAGCATTTT	CASRTVTGGRDNQPQHF
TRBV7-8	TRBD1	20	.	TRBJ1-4	TGTGCCAGCAGCCCCCAACGGGCCGTACAGGGGGCAGGAGGTGGTGAAAAACTGTTTTTT	CASSPQRAVQGAGGGEKLFF
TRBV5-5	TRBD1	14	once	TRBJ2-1	TGTGCCAGCAGCGCTGTGCAGGGGGACAATGAGCAGTTCTTC	CASSAVQGDNEQFF